The entry below gives a single T cell receptor beta chain sequence along with its context. The target antigen is unknown. The entry originates in a study of T cell responses to AZD1222 COVID-19 vaccine. Method: immunoSEQ multiplex PCR; TCRdb's copy keeps in-frame clones and lacks some. The sample holds fewer than 150,000 clones, around nine tenths seen once. The CDR3 consists of 19 residues. V lost 2 bases and J lost 4; bases outside the gene matches: 9. Germline V lookup: CDR1 SGHTS, CDR2 YDEGEE. Study-level points and caveats: Just a handful of AZD1222 recipients were seropositive at baseline.

Sample: peripheral blood, taken on day 0 of AZD1222 vaccination. V usage is TRBV5-8 and J usage is TRBJ2-2, with 15 bases that match TRBD2. This clonotype originated in an adult in good health. CDR3 nucleotide sequence: TGTGCCAGCAGCTTATGGACTAGCGGGGGGGCTGCGGGCACCGGGGAGCTGTTTTTT. This sequence encodes CASSLWTSGGAAGTGELFF.